This is a list of T cell receptor beta chains from one sample in a study of blood T cell repertoires in COVID-19. TCRdb's table, derived via immunoSEQ multiplex PCR, lists solely in-frame clones and lacks some. Seen here are around 260,000 clones, around 89% observed once, and the top ten hold approximately 0.84%. Input material: peripheral blood. The receptors were sampled from a man aged 30-40 years with acute or convalescent COVID-19. Each CDR3 is given with its conserved first and last residue. Each record gives: D gene, V gene, J gene, clone size, CDR3 DNA, CDR3 protein. A D gene is named only where the DNA matches it firmly. Size tells how often a clone was seen (once, few, many) or the class of an expanded clone, and some rows leave it out.

.,TRBV18,TRBJ1-5,.,TGTGCCAGCTCACCTCAAGGGGATAGCAATCAGCCCCAGCATTTT,CASSPQGDSNQPQHF
TRBD2,TRBV11-2,TRBJ2-2,once,TGTGCCAGCAGCTCTCTGACTAGCGGGCTGTTTTTT,CASSSLTSGLFF
.,TRBV20-1,TRBJ1-2,.,TGCAGTGCTAGTCTAGGGGGAGGCTACACCTTC,CSASLGGGYTF
TRBD1,TRBV9,TRBJ2-7,.,TGTGCCAGCAGCACCGGGCGGGGACAGGGGGGCAACGAGCAGTACTTC,CASSTGRGQGGNEQYF
.,TRBV18,TRBJ1-4,.,TGTGCCAGCACCACTTTGGGCAGGAGGGGTAATAATGAAAAACTGTTTTTT,CASTTLGRRGNNEKLFF
.,TRBV7-6,TRBJ2-1,.,TGTGCCAGCAGCTTAGCCGGACACACCTACAATGAGCAGTTCTTC,CASSLAGHTYNEQFF
TRBD1,TRBV5-1,TRBJ2-1,.,TGCGCCAGCAGCTTCGAGGGCAGGGGGCTAGTTCTATCTCGGTTCTTC,CASSFEGRGLVLSRFF
.,TRBV13,TRBJ2-3,.,TGTGCCAGCAGGACTCAGGGTCCGGATACGCAGTATTTT,CASRTQGPDTQYF
TRBD2,TRBV28,TRBJ2-7,.,TGTGCCAGCAGCTCCGGGACTAGCGGTACCTACGAGCAGTACTTC,CASSSGTSGTYEQYF
TRBD1,TRBV6-4,TRBJ1-1,.,TGTGCCAGCAGTGTCCCTACAGGGGAGAACACTGAAGCTTTCTTT,CASSVPTGENTEAFF
TRBD1,TRBV5-1,TRBJ2-7,.,TGCGCCAGCAGCAACCACAGGGGGCAGGGGTACGAGCAGTACTTC,CASSNHRGQGYEQYF
.,TRBV5-6,TRBJ2-3,once,TGTGCCAGCAGCTTGGGGGCAAGGGGGAGTTTAGCAGATACGCAGTATTTT,CASSLGARGSLADTQYF
.,TRBV6-6,TRBJ1-2,.,TGTGCCAGCCGCGATCGGGGGTCGGGAGGCTACACCTTC,CASRDRGSGGYTF
.,TRBV4-1,TRBJ1-1,.,TGCGCCAGCAGCCAAGAAGGGGTGTTCGCTGAAGCTTTCTTT,CASSQEGVFAEAFF
TRBD2,TRBV7-7,TRBJ2-7,once,TGTGCTAGCAGCATACAGCGGGAGCACTCCTACGAGCAGTACTTC,CASSIQREHSYEQYF
.,TRBV19,TRBJ1-1,.,TGTGCCAGTAGGACGACAGGCAACGGGAACACTGAAGCTTTCTTT,CASRTTGNGNTEAFF
.,TRBV3-1/TRBV3-2,TRBJ1-3,.,TGTGCCAGCAGCCAAGAAGCAGGGTTCGGGATATATTTT,CASSQEAGFGIYF
.,TRBV5-8,TRBJ1-1,.,TGTGCCAGCAGCTTGCAGACGTCTGGGCCGGCCACTGAAGCTTTCTTT,CASSLQTSGPATEAFF
.,TRBV5-1,TRBJ2-5,.,TGCGCCAGCAGCCCGCGGGTCCAAGAGACCCAGTACTTC,CASSPRVQETQYF
TRBD1,TRBV7-9,TRBJ2-7,.,TGTGCCAGCAGCTCTTACCTCACGGGACAGGCCTACGAGCAGTACTTC,CASSSYLTGQAYEQYF